This T cell receptor beta chain was observed in a study of T-cell memory formation after mild COVID-19. Study-level points and caveats: Memory sampled before infection contained some responding clones, suggesting cross-reactive memory joined.

A word on this clonotype: The target antigen is unknown.

TCRdb reprocessed the 5' RACE reads via MiXCR and lists one record per CDR3 protein. The top ten clones hold about 22% of a sample with 470,000 or so distinct CDR3 sequences, 18% of them seen once. The V and J ends lost 4 bases and 10 bases, in that order; junction bases with no gene match: 5. This CDR3 has 12 amino acids. This receptor was identified in a young man who had mild COVID-19 (a few samples of this study predate the infection). Cell type and time point are not known. Sequencing was done on a sample of PBMCs or a T cell subset sorted from them (not recorded which). The rearrangement joins TRBV12-3 or TRBV12-4 to TRBJ2-3, with 7 positions matching TRBD2. CDR3: CASSSLTSPQYF. DNA for the CDR3: TGTGCCAGCAGTTCCCTGACTAGCCCGCAGTATTTT.